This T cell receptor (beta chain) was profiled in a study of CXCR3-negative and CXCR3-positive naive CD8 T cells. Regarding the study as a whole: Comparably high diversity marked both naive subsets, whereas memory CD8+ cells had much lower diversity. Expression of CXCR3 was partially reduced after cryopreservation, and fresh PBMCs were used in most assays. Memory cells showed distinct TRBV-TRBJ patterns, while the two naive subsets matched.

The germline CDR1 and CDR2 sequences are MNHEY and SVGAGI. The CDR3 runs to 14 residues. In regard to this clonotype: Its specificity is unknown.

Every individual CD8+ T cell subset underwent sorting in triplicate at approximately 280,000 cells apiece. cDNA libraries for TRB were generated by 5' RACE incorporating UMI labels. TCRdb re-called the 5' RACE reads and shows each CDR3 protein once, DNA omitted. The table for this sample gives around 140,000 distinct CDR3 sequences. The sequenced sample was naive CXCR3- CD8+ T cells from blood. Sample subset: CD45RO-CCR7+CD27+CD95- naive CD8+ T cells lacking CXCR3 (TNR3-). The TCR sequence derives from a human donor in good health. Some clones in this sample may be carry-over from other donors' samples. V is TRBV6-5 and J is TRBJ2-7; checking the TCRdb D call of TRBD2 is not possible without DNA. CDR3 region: CASSMGLASYEQYF.